A selection of T cell receptor beta chains follows, all from one sample in a study of T cell changes during pregnancy in multiple sclerosis. Repertoires were generated with immunoSEQ multiplex PCR, while TCRdb's copy carries only in-frame clones and drops some. Here the sample spans just over 80,000 clones, roughly 96% being singletons. The specimen comprised peripheral blood, sampled in the second trimester of pregnancy. These receptors came from a female donor with multiple sclerosis, enrolled in a pregnancy study. CDR3s include the opening cysteine and the closing phenylalanine or tryptophan. Fields, in order: J gene, V gene, clone size, D gene, CDR3 length, CDR3 DNA, CDR3 protein. D genes are given only for firm matches. Clone size is given for some rows only: seen once, a few or many times, or a class if the clone is expanded.

j_gene: TRBJ2-7; v_gene: TRBV5-5; abundance: NA; d_gene: TRBD2; len: 15; CDR3nt: TGTGCCAGCAGCTCGGTTCTAGCGGGAGTTTACGAGCAGTACTTC; CDR3aa: CASSSVLAGVYEQYF
j_gene: TRBJ2-1; v_gene: TRBV15; abundance: NA; d_gene: NA; len: 15; CDR3nt: TGTGCCACCAGCAGGCGGGGTGGCTCCTACAATGAGCAGTTCTTC; CDR3aa: CATSRRGGSYNEQFF
j_gene: TRBJ2-1; v_gene: TRBV5-4; abundance: NA; d_gene: TRBD2; len: 17; CDR3nt: TGTGCCAGCAGCTTGGTGAGACTAGCGGGAGAGGTAAATGAGCAGTTCTTC; CDR3aa: CASSLVRLAGEVNEQFF
j_gene: TRBJ2-3; v_gene: TRBV9; abundance: NA; d_gene: TRBD2; len: 18; CDR3nt: TGTGCCAGCAGCGTAGAACTTCTAGCGGGAGCGGGGAGAGATACGCAGTATTTT; CDR3aa: CASSVELLAGAGRDTQYF
j_gene: TRBJ2-2; v_gene: TRBV7-8; abundance: once; d_gene: TRBD2; len: 14; CDR3nt: TGTGCCAGCAGCTCGGGACTAGTGGGCGGGGAGCTGTTTTTT; CDR3aa: CASSSGLVGGELFF
j_gene: TRBJ2-3; v_gene: TRBV7-8; abundance: NA; d_gene: TRBD2; len: 17; CDR3nt: TGTGCCAGCAGGGGGATGGGGAGGGGAGGTAGGGCAGATACGCAGTATTTT; CDR3aa: CASRGMGRGGRADTQYF
j_gene: TRBJ2-3; v_gene: TRBV7-6; abundance: NA; d_gene: TRBD2; len: 19; CDR3nt: TGTGCCAGCAGCTCAGGACTAGCGGGAGGGTACGGGTCAACAGATACGCAGTATTTT; CDR3aa: CASSSGLAGGYGSTDTQYF
j_gene: TRBJ2-3; v_gene: TRBV10-3; abundance: NA; d_gene: TRBD2; len: 18; CDR3nt: TGTGCCATCAGTGAGCGTCTAGCGGGAGAGAAGAGCACAGATACGCAGTATTTT; CDR3aa: CAISERLAGEKSTDTQYF
j_gene: TRBJ1-2; v_gene: TRBV27; abundance: NA; d_gene: NA; len: 15; CDR3nt: TGTGCCAGCAGTTTGTTTCCCGGGACTAACTATGGCTACACCTTC; CDR3aa: CASSLFPGTNYGYTF
j_gene: TRBJ2-7; v_gene: TRBV5-5; abundance: NA; d_gene: NA; len: 18; CDR3nt: TGTGCCAGCAGCTTAAGGGGGGGACGGGAATTAAGCTCCTACGAGCAGTACTTC; CDR3aa: CASSLRGGRELSSYEQYF